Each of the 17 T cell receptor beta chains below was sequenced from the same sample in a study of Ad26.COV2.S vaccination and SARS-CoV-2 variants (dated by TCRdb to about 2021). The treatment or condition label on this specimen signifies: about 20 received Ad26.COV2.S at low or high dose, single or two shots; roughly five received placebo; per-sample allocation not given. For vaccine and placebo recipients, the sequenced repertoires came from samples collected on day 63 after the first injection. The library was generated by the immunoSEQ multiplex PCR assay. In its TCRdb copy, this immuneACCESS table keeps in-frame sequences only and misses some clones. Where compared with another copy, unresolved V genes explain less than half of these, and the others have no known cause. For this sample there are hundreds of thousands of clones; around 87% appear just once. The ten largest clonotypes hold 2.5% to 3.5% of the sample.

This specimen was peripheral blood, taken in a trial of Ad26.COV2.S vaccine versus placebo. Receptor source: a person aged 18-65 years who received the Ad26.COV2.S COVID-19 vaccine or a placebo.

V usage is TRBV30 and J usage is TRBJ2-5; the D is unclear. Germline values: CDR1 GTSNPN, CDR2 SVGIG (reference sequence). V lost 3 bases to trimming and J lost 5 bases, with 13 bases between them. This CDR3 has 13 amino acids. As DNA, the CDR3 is TGTGCCTGGAGCCTCCATGTATGGGAGACCCAGTACTTC. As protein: CAWSLHVWETQYF.

In DNA form, the CDR3 reads TGTGCCAGTAGTGCGAGCGGGGGGGCAGTATATGTTGAGCAGTTCTTC. Residues: CASSASGGAVYVEQFF. V gene TRBV19 combines with J gene TRBJ2-1; 10 positions agree with TRBD2. V lost 5 bases to trimming and J lost 9 bases; unmatched junction nucleotides: 13. The CDR3 is made up of 16 amino acids. Germline values: CDR1 LNHDA, CDR2 SQIVND (reference sequence). Supplemented by reference TRBV19 and TRBJ2-1, the full variable domain reads DGGITQSPKYLFRKEGQNVTLSCEQNLNHDAMYWYRQDPGQGLRLIYYSQIVNDFQKGDIAEGYSVSREKKESFPLTVTSAQKNPTAFYLCASSASGGAVYVEQFFGPGTRLTVL.

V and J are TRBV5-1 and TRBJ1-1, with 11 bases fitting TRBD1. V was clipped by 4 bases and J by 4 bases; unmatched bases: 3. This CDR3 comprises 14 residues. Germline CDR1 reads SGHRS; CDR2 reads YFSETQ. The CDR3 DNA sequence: TGCGCCAGCAGCCAGGGGACAGGGGGCACTGAAGCTTTCTTT. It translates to CASSQGTGGTEAFF.

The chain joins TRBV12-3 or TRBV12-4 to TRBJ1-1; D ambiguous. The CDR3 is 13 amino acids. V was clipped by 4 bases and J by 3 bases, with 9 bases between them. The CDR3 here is CASSWYTHTEAFF. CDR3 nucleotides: TGTGCCAGCAGTTGGTACACCCACACTGAAGCTTTCTTT.

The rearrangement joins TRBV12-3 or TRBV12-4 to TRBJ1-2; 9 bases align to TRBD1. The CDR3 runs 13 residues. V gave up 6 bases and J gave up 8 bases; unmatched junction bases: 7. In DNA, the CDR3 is TGTGCCAGCAGGTCAACAGGGGGCCTAGGCTACACCTTC. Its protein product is CASRSTGGLGYTF.

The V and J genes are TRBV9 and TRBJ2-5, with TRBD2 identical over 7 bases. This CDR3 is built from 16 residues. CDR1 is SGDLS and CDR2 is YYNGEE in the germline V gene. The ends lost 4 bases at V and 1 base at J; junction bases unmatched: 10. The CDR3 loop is CASSPGVAGPQETQYF. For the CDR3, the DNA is TGTGCCAGCAGCCCCGGGGTAGCGGGCCCCCAAGAGACCCAGTACTTC.

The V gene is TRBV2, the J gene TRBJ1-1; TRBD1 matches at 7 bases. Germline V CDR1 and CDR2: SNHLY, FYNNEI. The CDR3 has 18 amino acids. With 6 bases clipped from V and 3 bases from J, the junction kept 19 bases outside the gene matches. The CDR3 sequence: CASRQGRVEWGRDTEAFF. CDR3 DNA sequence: TGTGCCAGCAGACAGGGGAGAGTTGAGTGGGGCCGGGACACTGAAGCTTTCTTT.

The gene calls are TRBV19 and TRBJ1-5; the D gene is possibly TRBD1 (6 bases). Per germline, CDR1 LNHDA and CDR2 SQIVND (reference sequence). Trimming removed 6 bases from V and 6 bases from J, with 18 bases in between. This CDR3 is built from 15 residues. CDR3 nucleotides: TGTGCCAGTAGCAGCATGCCTTCAGGGGCTCAGCCCCAGCATTTT. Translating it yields CASSSMPSGAQPQHF.

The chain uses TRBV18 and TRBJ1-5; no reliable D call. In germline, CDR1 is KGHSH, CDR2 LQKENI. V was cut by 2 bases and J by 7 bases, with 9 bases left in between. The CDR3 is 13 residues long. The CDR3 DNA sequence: TGTGCCAGCTCACCAGGGTACGGCCAGCCCCAGCATTTT. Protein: CASSPGYGQPQHF.

The CDR3 nucleotides are TGTGCCAGCAGCTTAGTATCAGGTTATAGCAATCAGCCCCAGCATTTT. Translated, it gives CASSLVSGYSNQPQHF. The chain is built from TRBV11-2 and TRBJ1-5; D is undetermined. The V and J ends lost 1 base and 0 bases respectively, with 10 bases between them. The germline V gene encodes CDR1 SGHAT and CDR2 FQNNGV. The CDR3 consists of 16 residues.

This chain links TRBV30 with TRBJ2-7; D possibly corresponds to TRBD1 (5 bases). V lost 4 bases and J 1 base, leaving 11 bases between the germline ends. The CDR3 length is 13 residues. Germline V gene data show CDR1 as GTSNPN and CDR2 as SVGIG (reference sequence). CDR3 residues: CAWNNPGSYEQYF. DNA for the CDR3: TGTGCCTGGAATAACCCAGGGTCCTACGAGCAGTACTTC.

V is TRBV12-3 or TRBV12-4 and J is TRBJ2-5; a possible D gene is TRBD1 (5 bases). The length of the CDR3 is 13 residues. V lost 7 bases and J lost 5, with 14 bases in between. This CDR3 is CASNFRVAETQYF. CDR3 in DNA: TGTGCCAGCAACTTCAGGGTCGCGGAGACCCAGTACTTC.

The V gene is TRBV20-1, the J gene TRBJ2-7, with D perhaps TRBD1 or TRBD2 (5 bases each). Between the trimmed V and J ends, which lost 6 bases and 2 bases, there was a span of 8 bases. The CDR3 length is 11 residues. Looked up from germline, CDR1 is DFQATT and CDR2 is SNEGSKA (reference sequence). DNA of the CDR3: TGCAGTGCCGGGACCCCCTACGAGCAGTACTTC. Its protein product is CSAGTPYEQYF.

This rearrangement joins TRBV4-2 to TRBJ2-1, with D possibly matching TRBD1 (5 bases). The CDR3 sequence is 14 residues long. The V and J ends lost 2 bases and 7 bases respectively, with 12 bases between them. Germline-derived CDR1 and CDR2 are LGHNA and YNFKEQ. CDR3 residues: CASSQPQGLNEQFF. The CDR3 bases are TGTGCCAGCAGCCAACCTCAGGGTTTGAATGAGCAGTTCTTC.

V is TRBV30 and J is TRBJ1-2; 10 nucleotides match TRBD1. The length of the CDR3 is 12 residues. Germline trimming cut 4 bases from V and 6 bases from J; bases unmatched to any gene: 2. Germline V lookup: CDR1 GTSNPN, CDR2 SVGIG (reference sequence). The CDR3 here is CAWTGTGDGYTF. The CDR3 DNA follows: TGTGCCTGGACCGGGACAGGGGATGGCTACACCTTC.

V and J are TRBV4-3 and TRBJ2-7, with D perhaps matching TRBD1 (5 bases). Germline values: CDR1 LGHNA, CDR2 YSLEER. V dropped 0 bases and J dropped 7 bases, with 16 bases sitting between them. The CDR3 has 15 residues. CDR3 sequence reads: CASSQEGVALREQYF. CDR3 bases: TGCGCCAGCAGCCAAGAAGGGGTCGCCTTGAGGGAGCAGTACTTC.

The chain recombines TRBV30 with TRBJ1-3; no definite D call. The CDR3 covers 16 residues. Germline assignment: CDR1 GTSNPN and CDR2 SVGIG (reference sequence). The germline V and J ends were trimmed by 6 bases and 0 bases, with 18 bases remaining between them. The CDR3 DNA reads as TGTGCCTGTAATAACGACGGAGACGACTCTGGAAACACCATATATTTT. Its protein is CACNNDGDDSGNTIYF. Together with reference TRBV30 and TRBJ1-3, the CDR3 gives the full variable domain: SQTIHQWPATLVQPVGSPLSLECTVEGTSNPNLYWYRQAAGRGLQLLFYSVGIGQISSEVPQNLSASRPQDRQFILSSKKLLLSDSGFYLCACNNDGDDSGNTIYFGEGSWLTVV.